Presented here are 29 T cell receptor beta chains from one specimen sequenced in a study of neurological immune-mediated disorders. Documented time point: longitudinal time-point 2. TCRdb reanalysed the 5' RACE reads using MiXCR and keeps one entry per CDR3 protein. This table holds some 49,000 distinct CDR3 sequences, under 15% found once. Material for sequencing was PBMCs. The receptors originated from a male donor with HTLV-1-associated myelopathy (HAM/TSP).

The chain employs TRBV20-1 and TRBJ2-7; D gene unclear. CDR3 length equals 12 residues. Germline lookup yields CDR1 DFQATT and CDR2 SNEGSKA (reference sequence). Trimming took off 1 base at V and 2 bases at J, with 6 bases between the two ends. The CDR3 bases are TGCAGTGCTAGAGGCGGCCCCTACGAGCAGTACGTC. This translates into CSARGGPYEQYV.

In DNA form, the CDR3 reads TGTGCCAGCAGTTTGAGGTTAAGCGCCTATAATTCACCCCTCCACTTT. It is translated as CASSLRLSAYNSPLHF. The rearrangement joins TRBV12-3 or TRBV12-4 to TRBJ1-6; D unclear. V shed 3 bases and J shed 2 bases, with 11 bases lying between them. The CDR3 runs to 16 residues.

This clonotype has at least ten counts. This rearrangement joins TRBV27 to TRBJ2-7, with D possibly TRBD1 on 6 matching bases. The V end was cut by 7 bases, the J end by 7 bases, with 14 bases between. The CDR3 runs to 12 residues. CDR1 and CDR2 (germline): MNHEY, SMNVEV (reference sequence). CDR3 bases: TGTGCCAGCATGGGGGCAGCTCTAGAGCAGTACTTC. It yields the protein CASMGAALEQYF.

The V gene is TRBV2, the J gene TRBJ2-3, with 8 bases lining up with TRBD1. Trimming took 5 bases from V and 3 from J; bases not matched to a gene: 7. Germline values: CDR1 SNHLY, CDR2 FYNNEI. The CDR3 is 15 residues long. CDR3 nucleotide sequence: TGTGCCAGCAGTCCCTCGAGACAGGGGACAGATACGCAGTATTTT. Amino acids: CASSPSRQGTDTQYF. Looking up the rest from reference TRBV2 and TRBJ2-3 gives the full variable domain: EPEVTQTPSHQVTQMGQEVILRCVPISNHLYFYWYRQILGQKVEFLVSFYNNEISEKSEIFDDQFSVERPDGSNFTLKIRSTKLEDSAMYFCASSPSRQGTDTQYFGPGTRLTVL.

This clonotype was detected ten times or more. The V call is TRBV5-1, the J call TRBJ2-5; D not resolved. Germline lookup yields CDR1 SGHRS and CDR2 YFSETQ. The CDR3 is 13 amino acids. V was pared by 0 bases and J by 5 bases, with 8 bases between. CDR3: CASSLGVGETQYF. The CDR3 DNA is TGCGCCAGCAGCTTGGGGGTCGGTGAGACCCAGTACTTC.

The table lists this clonotype with many counts. The V call is TRBV7-6, the J call TRBJ1-1, with 7 bases lining up with TRBD1. CDR1 is SGHVS, CDR2 FNYEAQ, per germline. V was clipped by 1 base and J by 1 base; unmatched bases: 0. CDR3 length: 14 residues. This CDR3 is CASSLDRGNTEAFF. CDR3 bases: TGTGCCAGCAGCTTAGACAGGGGGAACACTGAAGCTTTCTTT.

This clonotype was picked up many times. The gene calls are TRBV9 and TRBJ2-7, with TRBD1 identical over 7 bases. With V trimmed by 0 bases and J by 1 base, 4 bases remained unmatched. Germline V gives CDR1 SGDLS, CDR2 YYNGEE. The CDR3 has 15 residues. CDR3 sequence reads: CASSVAGTDSYEQYF. The CDR3 nucleotides are TGTGCCAGCAGCGTAGCGGGGACAGATTCCTACGAGCAGTACTTC.

This clonotype was picked up many times. V and J are TRBV5-1 and TRBJ1-5, with unresolved D. V lost 0 bases and J lost 4, with 11 bases in between. Germline V gene lookup returns CDR1 SGHRS and CDR2 YFSETQ. This CDR3 region has 15 residues. The CDR3 DNA sequence: TGCGCCAGCAGCTTGGCCGGGGTAGAGAATCAGCCCCAGCATTTT. Its translation is CASSLAGVENQPQHF.

This chain uses TRBV29-1 with TRBJ2-1, with 7 positions matching TRBD1. This CDR3 is 14 amino acids long. Germline trimming cut 6 bases from V and 0 bases from J; bases unmatched to any gene: 5. Germline CDR1 reads SQVTM; CDR2 reads ANQGSEA. CDR3 bases: TGCAGCGTGAAATACAGGGGCTCCTACAATGAGCAGTTCTTC. Its translation is CSVKYRGSYNEQFF.

This clonotype turned up a few times. This sequence joins TRBV28 and TRBJ2-3; maybe TRBD2 (6 bases). This CDR3 has 15 amino acids. The germline V gene has CDR1 MDHEN and CDR2 SYDVKM. V lost 10 bases and J lost 2, with 19 bases in between. The DNA of the CDR3 is TGTGCCACAAGCGGCGGGGAAGACAACACAGATACGCAGTATTTT. Translating gives CATSGGEDNTDTQYF.

This clonotype was detected many times. The CDR3 here is CAVGGGEALYAFF. CDR3 DNA sequence: TGTGCCGTGGGGGGGGGCGAAGCTCTCTACGCTTTCTTT. The chain is built from TRBV27 and TRBJ1-1; possibly TRBD1 for D (6 bases). The germline V and J ends were trimmed by 11 bases and 11 bases, with 24 bases remaining between them. Germline loops: CDR1 MNHEY, CDR2 SMNVEV (reference sequence). The CDR3 is 13 amino acids.

Ten or more counts support this clonotype. This sequence joins TRBV7-9 and TRBJ2-7; possibly TRBD1 for D (7 bases). The CDR3 is 15 amino acids. V was clipped by 8 bases and J by 1 base, with 18 bases between them. From germline, CDR1 is SEHNR and CDR2 FQNEAQ (reference sequence). The CDR3 reads CASQTGGTESYEQYF. For the CDR3, the DNA is TGTGCCAGCCAAACAGGAGGGACAGAATCCTACGAGCAGTACTTC.

This clonotype occurred many times. The DNA of the CDR3 is TGTGCCAGCAGCCAAGGCTGGGGCTATGGCTACACCTTC. Translating it yields CASSQGWGYGYTF. V is TRBV3-1 and J is TRBJ1-2; D gene unclear. Germline CDR1 LGHDT, CDR2 YNNKEL (reference sequence). Trimming took off 1 base at V and 4 bases at J, with 7 bases between the two ends. The CDR3 length is 13 residues.

This clonotype was counted ten times or more. The chain employs TRBV20-1 and TRBJ2-5, with D unclear. The CDR3 spans 14 residues. With 3 bases removed from V and 2 bases from J, the gap between germline ends came to 13 bases. Germline loops: CDR1 DFQATT, CDR2 SNEGSKA (reference sequence). In nucleotides, the CDR3 is TGCAGTGCTAGCGAGCGTCCCTATCAAGAGACCCAGTACTTC. Translated, it gives CSASERPYQETQYF.

This clonotype appeared many times. The rearrangement joins TRBV28 to TRBJ1-2, with no clear D. The CDR3 contains 11 residues. Germline V lookup: CDR1 MDHEN, CDR2 SYDVKM. The V and J ends lost 6 bases and 1 base respectively, with 3 bases between them. CDR3 amino acids: CASRLNYGYTF. In DNA, the CDR3 is TGTGCCAGCAGGCTTAACTATGGCTACACCTTC.

There are many counts of this clonotype. This chain links TRBV5-1 with TRBJ1-1, with TRBD1 matching 10 bases. The CDR3 has 18 residues. V lost 4 bases and J lost 0; bases outside the gene matches: 12. CDR1 and CDR2 (germline): SGHRS, YFSETQ. The DNA of the CDR3 is TGCGCCAGCAGCCCCGGGACAGGGGCCTGGAGGGTGAACACTGAAGCTTTCTTT. This sequence encodes CASSPGTGAWRVNTEAFF. Full variable domain (rest looked up from reference TRBV5-1 and TRBJ1-1): KAGVTQTPRYLIKTRGQQVTLSCSPISGHRSVSWYQQTPGQGLQFLFEYFSETQRNKGNFPGRFSGRQFSNSRSEMNVSTLELGDSALYLCASSPGTGAWRVNTEAFFGQGTRLTVV.

This clonotype was observed many times. The CDR3 reads CATGAGQGNGYTF. The CDR3 DNA reads as TGTGCCACTGGTGCGGGACAGGGTAATGGCTACACCTTC. The chain has TRBV10-3 and TRBJ1-2; 9 bases match TRBD1. This CDR3 comprises 13 residues. After removal of 10 bases from V and 6 bases from J, the junction contained 9 bases not matched to a gene. The germline CDR1 and CDR2 sequences are ENHRY and SYGVKD.

This clonotype was recorded many times. This chain joins TRBV20-1 and TRBJ1-5; 9 bases map to TRBD1. This CDR3 has 15 residues. V shed 0 bases and J 8 bases; nucleotides not matched to a gene: 8. Looked up from germline, CDR1 is DFQATT and CDR2 is SNEGSKA (reference sequence). This CDR3 is CSAREGGQGIKPQHF. Written as DNA, the CDR3 is TGCAGTGCTAGAGAAGGAGGACAGGGGATCAAGCCCCAGCATTTT.

V usage is TRBV7-9 and J usage is TRBJ1-2; no definite D call. The V end lost 3 bases, the J end lost 11 bases, and 22 bases lay between the germline ends. This CDR3 is built from 15 residues. Germline assignment: CDR1 SEHNR and CDR2 FQNEAQ (reference sequence). This CDR3 reads CASSFYNGIIPGYTF. The CDR3 coding sequence is TGTGCCAGCAGCTTTTACAACGGCATTATCCCCGGTTACACCTTC.

The table lists this clonotype with many counts. This chain uses TRBV2 with TRBJ2-7; no clear D. Germline lookup yields CDR1 SNHLY and CDR2 FYNNEI. There are 14 residues in the CDR3. Trimming left V 2 bases short and J 5 bases short, with 13 bases between. This chain's CDR3 is CASSEIAVTHEQYF. CDR3 sequence (DNA): TGTGCCAGCAGTGAAATTGCGGTCACCCACGAGCAGTACTTC.

This clonotype has ten or more counts. The chain is built from TRBV29-1 and TRBJ2-1, with TRBD1 matching 10 bases. The CDR3 loop spans 14 amino acids. The J segment lost 4 bases and the V segment lost 6 bases, leaving 6 bases of the junction unmatched. Germline V lookup: CDR1 SQVTM, CDR2 ANQGSEA. DNA of the CDR3: TGCAGCGTCAACGACAGGGGGCGGTACAATGAGCAGTTCTTC. Translated, it gives CSVNDRGRYNEQFF.

This clonotype was counted ten times or more. The chain combines TRBV12-3 or TRBV12-4 with TRBJ1-2; unclear D gene. This CDR3 is built from 15 residues. V dropped 7 bases and J dropped 6 bases, with 21 bases sitting between them. CDR3 amino acids: CASILNPGLSDGYTF. CDR3 nucleotides: TGTGCCAGCATCCTAAACCCGGGGTTGTCGGATGGCTACACCTTC.

At least ten counts were recorded for this clonotype. The chain carries TRBV5-1 and TRBJ2-2; no firm D call. V was pared by 4 bases and J by 4 bases, with 8 bases between. Germline V gene lookup returns CDR1 SGHRS and CDR2 YFSETQ. This CDR3 spans 13 amino acids. The CDR3 region is CASSPVGTGELFF. As DNA, the CDR3 is TGCGCCAGCAGCCCGGTAGGCACCGGGGAGCTGTTTTTT.

Comments on this clonotype: The CDR3 does not end in the conserved phenylalanine or tryptophan, so this is likely a read error. In nucleotides, the CDR3 is TGTGCCAGCAGCTTAGAGTGGTCCAGGACCCAGTACTCC. It encodes CASSLEWSRTQYS. The J gene is TRBJ2-5, the V gene TRBV7-2, with D unclear. V lost 1 base to trimming and J lost 7 bases, with 10 bases between them. The germline CDR1 and CDR2 sequences are SGHTA and FQGNSA. This CDR3 contains 13 residues.

At least ten counts were recorded for this clonotype. V usage is TRBV6-2 or TRBV6-3 and J usage is TRBJ1-1; D possibly corresponds to TRBD1 (5 bases). Germline V gene data show CDR1 as MNHEY and CDR2 as SVGEGT. Trimming took 6 bases from V and 2 from J, leaving 10 bases between them. The CDR3 runs 13 residues. This CDR3 is CASSGGYNTEAFF. The CDR3 nucleotides read TGTGCCAGCAGCGGGGGGTACAACACTGAAGCTTTCTTT.

Many counts were recorded for this clonotype. V gene TRBV2 combines with J gene TRBJ2-2; D perhaps matches TRBD1 (5 bases). V dropped 8 bases and J dropped 6 bases, with 10 bases sitting between them. This CDR3 spans 12 amino acids. CDR1 is SNHLY, CDR2 FYNNEI, per germline. The DNA of the CDR3 is TGTGCCAGCGTCAGGGTAGCCGGGGAGCTGTTTTTT. It codes for CASVRVAGELFF.

This clonotype occurred many times. V usage is TRBV20-1 and J usage is TRBJ1-1; 9 nucleotides match TRBD1. This CDR3 is 12 amino acids long. Germline values: CDR1 DFQATT, CDR2 SNEGSKA (reference sequence). The J segment lost 7 bases and the V segment lost 6 bases, leaving 6 bases of the junction unmatched. Written as DNA, the CDR3 is TGCAGTGCCCCGGGGACAGGGAATGAAGCTTTCTTT. It yields the protein CSAPGTGNEAFF.

This clonotype was picked up a small number of times. V and J are TRBV7-3 and TRBJ2-1, with D possibly called TRBD1 or TRBD2 (6 bases each). V was cut by 0 bases and J by 9 bases, with 12 bases left in between. The CDR3 length is 14 residues. Germline lookup yields CDR1 SGHTA and CDR2 FQGTGA. The CDR3 loop reads CASSLTGEGGEQFF. Written as DNA, the CDR3 is TGTGCCAGCAGCTTAACTGGAGAGGGGGGTGAGCAGTTCTTC.

This clonotype has at least ten counts. The rearrangement joins TRBV5-1 to TRBJ1-5, with D maybe TRBD1 (6 bases). Germline CDR1 and CDR2: SGHRS and YFSETQ. This CDR3 is built from 13 residues. The V and J ends lost 0 bases and 5 bases respectively, with 6 bases between them. This chain's CDR3 is CASSLDRDQPQHF. CDR3 coding DNA: TGCGCCAGCAGCTTGGACAGGGATCAGCCCCAGCATTTT. Using reference TRBV5-1 and TRBJ1-5 for the parts outside the CDR3, the full variable domain is KAGVTQTPRYLIKTRGQQVTLSCSPISGHRSVSWYQQTPGQGLQFLFEYFSETQRNKGNFPGRFSGRQFSNSRSEMNVSTLELGDSALYLCASSLDRDQPQHFGDGTRLSIL.